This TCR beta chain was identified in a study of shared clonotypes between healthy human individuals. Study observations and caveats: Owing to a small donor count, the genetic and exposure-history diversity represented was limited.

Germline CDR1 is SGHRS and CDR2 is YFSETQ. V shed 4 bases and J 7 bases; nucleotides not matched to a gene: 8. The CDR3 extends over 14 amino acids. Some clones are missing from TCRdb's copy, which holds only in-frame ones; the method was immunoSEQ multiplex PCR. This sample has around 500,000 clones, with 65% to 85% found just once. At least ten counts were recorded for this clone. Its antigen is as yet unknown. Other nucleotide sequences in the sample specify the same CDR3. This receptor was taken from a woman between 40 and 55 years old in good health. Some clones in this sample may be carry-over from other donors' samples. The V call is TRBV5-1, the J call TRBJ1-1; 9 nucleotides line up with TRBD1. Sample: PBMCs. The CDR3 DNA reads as TGCGCCAGCAGCCGGGACAGGGTGGGTAATGAAGCTTTCTTT. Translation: CASSRDRVGNEAFF.